The 3 T cell receptor beta chains reported below all come from one sample, sequenced in a study of OX40 agonist ivuxolimab in advanced cancers. TCRdb keeps only in-frame clones here, not all; method: immunoSEQ multiplex PCR. The table shows roughly 72,000 clones, with roughly nine tenths occurring only once. Sequenced material: CD4+ or CD8+ T cells sorted from blood, taken in a trial of the OX40 agonist ivuxolimab. The origin of the receptors is an adult with an advanced solid tumor such as melanoma, head and neck, liver or kidney cancer.

V gene TRBV6-1 combines with J gene TRBJ2-3; D may be TRBD1 (6 bases). The CDR3 has 15 residues. CDR1 MNHNS and CDR2 SASEGT come from the germline V gene. The V and J ends lost 3 bases and 3 bases respectively, with 13 bases between them. CDR3 sequence: CASSDWQGWTDTQYF. The CDR3 DNA reads TGTGCCAGCAGTGATTGGCAGGGGTGGACAGATACGCAGTATTTT.

The chain recombines TRBV5-1 with TRBJ2-7; tentatively, D is TRBD1 (5 bases). Trimming stripped 4 bases from V and 5 bases from J, with 22 bases between. The CDR3 length is 16 residues. Germline-derived CDR1 and CDR2 are SGHRS and YFSETQ. CDR3 sequence: CASSRGEQVINDEQYF. The CDR3 DNA reads TGCGCCAGCAGCCGAGGCGAACAGGTTATCAATGACGAGCAGTACTTC. The whole variable domain, remainder taken from reference TRBV5-1 and TRBJ2-7, is KAGVTQTPRYLIKTRGQQVTLSCSPISGHRSVSWYQQTPGQGLQFLFEYFSETQRNKGNFPGRFSGRQFSNSRSEMNVSTLELGDSALYLCASSRGEQVINDEQYFGPGTRLTVT.

The CDR3 DNA follows: TGTGCCAGCAGTTTAAGGGACAGTTCCTACGAGCAGTACTTC. Its protein is CASSLRDSSYEQYF. This sequence joins TRBV28 and TRBJ2-7; 7 positions agree with TRBD1. CDR3 length equals 14 residues. Germline V gene sequence: CDR1 MDHEN, CDR2 SYDVKM. V dropped 2 bases and J dropped 1; count of bases not matched to a gene: 2.